These T cell receptor beta chains were read from a single sample in a study of blood T cell repertoires in COVID-19. The assay was immunoSEQ multiplex PCR, and TCRdb's table has in-frame clones only and misses some. This table holds a few hundred thousand clones, 80% to 90% found once. Sequences were obtained from PBMCs or T cells enriched from blood (not recorded which). The origin of the receptors is a woman in her fifties or sixties with acute COVID-19. Each CDR3 is given without its conserved first and last residue. Fields, in order: CDR3 protein, V gene.

CDR3 protein: AWTSPERGTDTQY
V gene: TRBV30

CDR3 protein: ASSVGQALTGELF
V gene: TRBV2

CDR3 protein: ASSPRGAVSSTDTQY
V gene: TRBV18

CDR3 protein: ASSQPTESQETQY
V gene: TRBV3-1/TRBV3-2

CDR3 protein: ASSSRAGTGKKNLIQNTEAF
V gene: TRBV7-8

CDR3 protein: ASSQGPLDRDISGEQY
V gene: TRBV4-3

CDR3 protein: ASSMGLRGQKRSNQPQH
V gene: TRBV21-1

CDR3 protein: ASRGQLNTEAF
V gene: TRBV7-9

CDR3 protein: ASKDRVGTEAF
V gene: TRBV12-3/TRBV12-4

CDR3 protein: ASSIGTNSGANVLT
V gene: TRBV19

CDR3 protein: ASSPAGLAGGEQY
V gene: TRBV5-1